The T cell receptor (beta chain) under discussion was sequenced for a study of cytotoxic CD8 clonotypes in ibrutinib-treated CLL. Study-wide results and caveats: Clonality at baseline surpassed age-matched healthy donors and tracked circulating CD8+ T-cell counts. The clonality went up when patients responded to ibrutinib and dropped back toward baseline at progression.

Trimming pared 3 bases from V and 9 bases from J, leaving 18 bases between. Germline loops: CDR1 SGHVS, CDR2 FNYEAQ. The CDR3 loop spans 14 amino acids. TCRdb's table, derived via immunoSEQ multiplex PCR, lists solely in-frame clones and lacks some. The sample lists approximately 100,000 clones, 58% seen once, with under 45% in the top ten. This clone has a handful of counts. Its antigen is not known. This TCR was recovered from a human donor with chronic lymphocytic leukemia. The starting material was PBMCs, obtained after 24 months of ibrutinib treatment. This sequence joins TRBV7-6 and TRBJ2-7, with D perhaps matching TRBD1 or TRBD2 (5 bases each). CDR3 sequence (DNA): TGTGCCAGCAGCTTGGGCAGGGACGCCGATCGGCAGTACTTC. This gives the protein CASSLGRDADRQYF.